This passage covers 27 T cell receptor beta chains from one sample sequenced in a study of blood T cell repertoires in COVID-19. Produced via immunoSEQ multiplex PCR; TCRdb's table is partial and in-frame only. The data hold approximately 160,000 clones, with 84% observed a single time. Specimen: peripheral blood. The receptors come from a man aged 40-50 years who had recovered from COVID-19.

The rearrangement uses TRBV2 and TRBJ2-3; the match to TRBD1 covers 7 bases. This CDR3 is 15 amino acids long. The V gene's germline CDR1 is SNHLY and CDR2 FYNNEI. After removal of 6 bases from V and 4 bases from J, the junction contained 10 bases not matched to a gene. The CDR3 DNA is TGTGCCAGCAGGCAATACAGGGGCCTGGCAGATACGCAGTATTTT. Amino acids: CASRQYRGLADTQYF.

The V and J genes are TRBV30 and TRBJ2-5, with TRBD2 as a possible D gene (6 bases). Germline V lookup: CDR1 GTSNPN, CDR2 SVGIG (reference sequence). Trimming pared 0 bases from V and 0 bases from J, leaving 8 bases between. This CDR3 spans 14 amino acids. CDR3: CAWSVRGYQETQYF. The DNA of the CDR3 is TGTGCCTGGAGTGTACGGGGGTACCAAGAGACCCAGTACTTC. Filled out from reference TRBV30 and TRBJ2-5, the complete variable domain reads SQTIHQWPATLVQPVGSPLSLECTVEGTSNPNLYWYRQAAGRGLQLLFYSVGIGQISSEVPQNLSASRPQDRQFILSSKKLLLSDSGFYLCAWSVRGYQETQYFGPGTRLLVL.

In its sample, this clone was seen many times. This rearrangement joins TRBV7-3 to TRBJ1-1; the D gene is possibly TRBD1 (6 bases). Germline-derived CDR1 and CDR2 are SGHTA and FQGTGA. The CDR3 length is 13 residues. Trimming cost V 8 bases and J 2 bases, with 12 bases left between them. The CDR3 loop is CASAEQGNTEAFF. CDR3 sequence (DNA): TGTGCCAGCGCGGAACAGGGAAACACTGAAGCTTTCTTT.

Remarks on this clone: The same CDR3 is also encoded by other DNA sequences in this sample. The V and J genes are TRBV5-1 and TRBJ2-1; D is ambiguous. Germline V lookup: CDR1 SGHRS, CDR2 YFSETQ. V was clipped by 0 bases and J by 0 bases, with 7 bases between them. There are 15 residues in the CDR3. The CDR3, as DNA: TGCGCCAGCAGCTTGGGCTCGAGCTCCTACAATGAGCAGTTCTTC. Amino acid sequence: CASSLGSSSYNEQFF. Based on the CDR3 plus reference TRBV5-1 and TRBJ2-1, the full variable domain is KAGVTQTPRYLIKTRGQQVTLSCSPISGHRSVSWYQQTPGQGLQFLFEYFSETQRNKGNFPGRFSGRQFSNSRSEMNVSTLELGDSALYLCASSLGSSSYNEQFFGPGTRLTVL.

DNA of the CDR3: TGCGCCAGCAGCCAAGAGGTATCCCTAGCGGGGCCGAGCTCCTACAATGAGCAGTTCTTC. It yields the protein CASSQEVSLAGPSSYNEQFF. This chain links TRBV4-3 with TRBJ2-1, with 9 bases fitting TRBD2. Germline values: CDR1 LGHNA, CDR2 YSLEER. The V gene end was trimmed by 0 bases and the J gene end by 0 bases; junction bases not matched to a gene: 12. This CDR3 is built from 20 residues.

The chain combines TRBV6-6 with TRBJ2-7; TRBD2 aligns across 8 bases. The V gene's germline CDR1 is MNHNY and CDR2 SVGAGI (reference sequence). The CDR3 has 13 residues. V dropped 6 bases and J dropped 3; count of bases not matched to a gene: 4. The CDR3 bases are TGTGCCAGCAGCCCGGGGGGGGTCTACGAGCAGTACTTC. It translates to CASSPGGVYEQYF.

The chain couples TRBV7-2 to TRBJ1-1, with D perhaps TRBD1 (6 bases). Germline CDR1 SGHTA, CDR2 FQGNSA. The CDR3 has 13 amino acids. V lost 5 bases to trimming and J lost 1 base, with 8 bases between them. CDR3 in amino acids: CASSEGGNTEAFF. The CDR3 region has the DNA TGTGCCAGCAGCGAAGGGGGGAACACTGAAGCTTTCTTT.

This clone has only a few counts. This chain connects TRBV2 to TRBJ2-7; TRBD2 aligns across 11 bases. J was trimmed by 2 bases and V by 8 bases; bases with no gene match: 8. Germline-derived CDR1 and CDR2 are SNHLY and FYNNEI. The CDR3 runs to 15 residues. CDR3: CASGTSGSPPYEQYF. The CDR3 region has the DNA TGTGCCAGCGGTACTAGCGGGAGTCCCCCCTACGAGCAGTACTTC.

The rearrangement uses TRBV11-3 and TRBJ2-7; 10 nucleotides line up with TRBD2. This CDR3 has 17 residues. V lost 4 bases to trimming and J lost 2 bases; unmatched junction nucleotides: 11. The germline CDR1 and CDR2 sequences are SGHNT and YENEEA. CDR3 in DNA: TGTGCCAGCAGCTCCTCCCTTACTAGCGGGGCAACCTACGAGCAGTACTTC. This gives the protein CASSSSLTSGATYEQYF.

J is TRBJ2-1 and V is TRBV29-1; possibly TRBD2 for D (7 bases). Per germline, CDR1 SQVTM and CDR2 ANQGSEA. V lost 8 bases and J lost 8, with 28 bases in between. The CDR3 loop spans 16 amino acids. CDR3 in DNA: TGCAGCTCCTGGGGAGGGGGAGCCCACCAAGGCGATGAGCAGTTCTTC. Residues: CSSWGGGAHQGDEQFF.

This chain connects TRBV7-2 to TRBJ1-2; D possibly corresponds to TRBD1 (6 bases). The CDR3 length is 13 residues. Germline V gene sequence: CDR1 SGHTA, CDR2 FQGNSA. V was clipped by 1 base and J by 4 bases, with 7 bases between them. The chain's CDR3 is CASSLDRAYGYTF. DNA for the CDR3: TGTGCCAGCAGCTTAGACAGGGCCTATGGCTACACCTTC.

This clone was found once. The rearrangement uses TRBV6-5 and TRBJ1-3; D is undetermined. The V and J ends lost 9 bases and 2 bases respectively, with 11 bases between them. There are 13 residues in the CDR3. Germline CDR1 and CDR2: MNHEY and SVGAGI. This chain's CDR3 is CASGLRAGNTIYF. CDR3 nucleotide sequence: TGTGCCAGTGGCTTACGGGCTGGAAACACCATATATTTT.

The V gene is TRBV19, the J gene TRBJ1-2; 9 nucleotides match TRBD1. In germline, CDR1 is LNHDA, CDR2 SQIVND (reference sequence). The V segment lost 11 bases and the J segment 0 bases; nucleotides outside the gene matches: 16. The CDR3 runs 17 residues. The CDR3 here is CAVRDRVSSPPNYGYTF. In nucleotides, the CDR3 is TGTGCCGTGCGGGACAGGGTCTCTTCCCCTCCTAACTATGGCTACACCTTC.

J is TRBJ1-4 and V is TRBV27, with D maybe TRBD1 (6 bases). The V and J ends lost 6 bases and 0 bases respectively, with 8 bases between them. The CDR3 totals 14 residues. Germline assignment: CDR1 MNHEY and CDR2 SMNVEV (reference sequence). CDR3 protein: CASRRGTTNEKLFF. CDR3 coding DNA: TGTGCCAGCAGAAGGGGGACAACTAATGAAAAACTGTTTTTT.

This clone was counted a few times. This chain uses TRBV5-4 with TRBJ2-7; 11 bases fit TRBD2. The CDR3 covers 15 residues. Per the germline V gene, CDR1 is SGHNT and CDR2 is YYREEE (reference sequence). The ends lost 3 bases at V and 1 base at J; junction bases unmatched: 3. CDR3 DNA: TGTGCCAGCAGCTCCGGACTAGCGGGTTCCTACGAGCAGTACTTC. It is translated as CASSSGLAGSYEQYF.

The chain links TRBV5-1 to TRBJ2-5; weak D call: TRBD2 (6 bases). Germline CDR1 is SGHRS and CDR2 is YFSETQ. The CDR3 has 14 amino acids. Trimming took off 0 bases at V and 3 bases at J, with 9 bases between the two ends. Here the CDR3 reads CASSLEWGEETQYF. DNA for the CDR3: TGCGCCAGCAGCTTGGAGTGGGGGGAAGAGACCCAGTACTTC.

V is TRBV19 and J is TRBJ1-1; 7 bases fit TRBD1. The CDR3 is made up of 14 amino acids. Trimming cost V 4 bases and J 5 bases; bases outside gene matches: 7. From germline, CDR1 is LNHDA and CDR2 SQIVND (reference sequence). Here the CDR3 reads CASSTAGTATEAFF. CDR3 DNA: TGTGCCAGTAGTACCGCCGGGACAGCAACTGAAGCTTTCTTT.

The chain links TRBV11-2 to TRBJ2-2, with 11 bases identical to TRBD1. The length of the CDR3 is 16 residues. Germline-derived CDR1 and CDR2 are SGHAT and FQNNGV. The J segment lost 6 bases and the V segment lost 5 bases, leaving 8 bases of the junction unmatched. Here the CDR3 reads CASSPRTGGSSGELFF. Here the CDR3 DNA reads TGTGCCAGCAGCCCCAGGACAGGGGGCAGTTCCGGGGAGCTGTTTTTT. The full variable domain, rest sourced from reference TRBV11-2 and TRBJ2-2, is EAGVAQSPRYKIIEKRQSVAFWCNPISGHATLYWYQQILGQGPKLLIQFQNNGVVDDSQLPKDRFSAERLKGVDSTLKIQPAKLEDSAVYLCASSPRTGGSSGELFFGEGSRLTVL.

The chain recombines TRBV3-1 (or the pseudogene TRBV3-2) with TRBJ2-7; 7 bases match TRBD2. Germline trimming cut 0 bases from V and 4 bases from J; bases unmatched to any gene: 6. Germline values: CDR1 LGHDT, CDR2 YNNKEL (reference sequence). The CDR3 has 15 amino acids. CDR3 sequence (DNA): TGTGCCAGCAGCCAAGAGGGAGGGAATCGGTACGAGCAGTACTTC. Protein: CASSQEGGNRYEQYF.

The rearrangement links TRBV2 to TRBJ1-2, with 9 positions matching TRBD1. Germline trimming cut 4 bases from V and 6 bases from J; bases unmatched to any gene: 6. Germline CDR1 is SNHLY and CDR2 is FYNNEI. The CDR3 has 14 residues. This chain's CDR3 is CASSGDRVLDGYTF. DNA for the CDR3: TGTGCCAGCAGTGGGGACAGGGTGTTGGATGGCTACACCTTC.

This rearrangement joins TRBV29-1 to TRBJ2-2; TRBD1 is a possible D gene (5 bases). The length of the CDR3 is 13 residues. Germline CDR1 and CDR2: SQVTM and ANQGSEA. The germline V and J ends were trimmed by 7 bases and 1 base, with 10 bases remaining between them. CDR3 sequence: CSALRVNTGELFF. The CDR3 DNA reads TGCAGCGCTCTCAGGGTGAACACCGGGGAGCTGTTTTTT.

The J gene is TRBJ2-7, the V gene TRBV28, with TRBD2 matching 10 bases. This CDR3 comprises 16 residues. Germline V gene lookup returns CDR1 MDHEN and CDR2 SYDVKM. Losses at the gene ends were 6 bases for V and 2 bases for J; bases not matched to a gene: 10. CDR3 DNA: TGTGCCAGCAGCCGTTTTTGGACTAGCGGAGCCTACGAGCAGTACTTC. The encoded protein is CASSRFWTSGAYEQYF.

The rearrangement joins TRBV7-9 to TRBJ2-1; perhaps TRBD2 as D (5 bases). Looked up from germline, CDR1 is SEHNR and CDR2 is FQNEAQ (reference sequence). The CDR3 length is 12 residues. V was trimmed by 5 bases and J by 7 bases, leaving 9 bases between them. The CDR3 loop reads CASSRDSNEQFF. The CDR3 nucleotides read TGTGCCAGCAGCCGGGATTCTAATGAGCAGTTCTTC. The full variable domain, completed using reference TRBV7-9 and TRBJ2-1, is DTGVSQNPRHKITKRGQNVTFRCDPISEHNRLYWYRQTLGQGPEFLTYFQNEAQLEKSRLLSDRFSAERPKGSFSTLEIQRTEQGDSAMYLCASSRDSNEQFFGPGTRLTVL.

The gene calls are TRBV6-5 and TRBJ1-1; D uncertain. CDR1 and CDR2 from the germline V gene are MNHEY and SVGAGI. There are 13 residues in the CDR3. V lost 8 bases, J lost 2 bases, and 12 bases lay in between. This CDR3 reads CASLDSANTEAFF. DNA of the CDR3: TGTGCCAGCTTGGACTCGGCCAACACTGAAGCTTTCTTT.

The chain employs TRBV28 and TRBJ1-5; D remains unclear. CDR1 is MDHEN, CDR2 SYDVKM, per germline. This CDR3 comprises 15 residues. V was shortened by 7 bases and J by 5 bases, with 18 bases between the two germline ends. The CDR3 nucleotides read TGTGCCAGCAAAAAAATAGGTGATCGGGATCAGCCCCAGCATTTT. It codes for CASKKIGDRDQPQHF.

A few counts support this clone. The chain recombines TRBV19 with TRBJ1-4, with D perhaps TRBD1 (6 bases). Germline CDR1 and CDR2: LNHDA and SQIVND (reference sequence). V lost 5 bases and J 0 bases, leaving 10 bases between the germline ends. CDR3 length: 15 residues. In DNA form, the CDR3 reads TGTGCCAGTAGTCCCGGGACAACAACTAATGAAAAACTGTTTTTT. Amino acid sequence: CASSPGTTTNEKLFF.

The J gene is TRBJ1-5, the V gene TRBV28; tentative D call: TRBD1 (5 bases). The CDR3 consists of 15 residues. V lost 7 bases and J lost 7, with 20 bases in between. Germline CDR1 is MDHEN and CDR2 is SYDVKM. The DNA of the CDR3 is TGTGCCAGCACCGCAGGGCAGGGAACGCGACAGCCCCAGCATTTT. Amino acids: CASTAGQGTRQPQHF.